This section outlines one TCR beta chain sequence together with its context. What antigen it recognizes has not been identified. Base qualities were left out, and no much larger clone turns up one base away. These data originate in a study of blood T cells in healthy people across ages (dated by TCRdb to between 2014 and 2017). A note on the overall study: In model experiments, template switching captured roughly one uniquely barcoded TCR beta cDNA molecule for every two T cells. To avoid experimental bias, donors of different ages were distributed randomly across sequencing lanes. The study measured age-related changes in TCR beta repertoire diversity using deep sequencing normalized with unique cDNA molecular identifiers. For two donors (one aged 18 to 29 and one aged 80 or older), the study analyzed two additional independent replicas of 1 million unique cDNA reads from the same blood draw. The donors were divided into four age groups: young (average approximately 17 years), middle-aged (approximately 41), aged (approximately 62) and long-lived (around 87). Beyond this particular receptor, the publication reports: Donor CMV infection status was unknown, potentially confounding age-related changes in expanded clonotypes. Observed TCR beta diversity correlated strongly with the percentage of naive T cells measured by flow cytometry. Total diversity estimates from one million sequenced T cells were considered lower bounds and underestimates. Because profiling used bulk unsorted PBMCs, naive and antigen-experienced compartments could not be compared conclusively. Compared with the aged group, the long-lived group had more naive CD4+ T cells, fewer expanded clones and increased TCR diversity, a pattern suggesting age selection. Observed TCR beta diversity per million T cells fell roughly linearly with age, and a significant reduction was already apparent by age about 43.

Library prep was done by 5' RACE. Sequencing took place on an Illumina HiSeq 2500. The second PCR ran for about 6 to 12 cycles and used a J-beta primer mix along with a sample-barcoded 5' primer. A template-switch 5' adaptor carrying 12 random nucleotides introduced a unique molecular identifier onto each TCR beta cDNA molecule. Each sample yielded at least 2.5 million CDR3-containing paired-end reads. All of the RNA was converted into first-strand cDNA using the Mint cDNA synthesis kit, with a TRBC-specific oligonucleotide serving as the primer. Following uracil-DNA glycosylase treatment, a first 18-cycle PCR with universal primers M1SS and BC2_uni_R was performed on all cDNA. As for how the authors treated the data: For normalization, 1 million high-quality reads, each with a distinct molecular identifier, were randomly selected from each sample. Reads with shared molecular identifiers were discarded instead of being binned into consensus sequences. MiTCR, run with a Q25 quality threshold and the strictest error-elimination algorithm, handled CDR3 identification, clonotype clustering and error correction. A nonparametric unseen species model using Euler transformation provided a lower-bound estimate of total TCR beta diversity. TCRdb redid the processing of the public reads, applying fastp at Q25 and MiXCR, and retained in-frame beta chains. Each entry merges the rows of one CDR3 protein and shows their most common DNA and genes. The V and J calls and clone size come from TCRdb's table, not from the authors' own analysis. This sample is represented by about 640,000 distinct CDR3 sequences; over 40% of them were singletons. The ten largest make up about 32% of the sample.

Taken from the germline V gene, the CDR1 and CDR2 loops are KGHSH and LQKENI. From the cysteine through the phenylalanine, the CDR3 covers 18 amino acids. Only the CDR3 part of the read is kept: 54 bases, read in frame from the first base. V trim: 3 bases; J trim: 2 bases; unmatched bases: 8. Systemically healthy Caucasian individuals from Russia, 35 to 40 in total and aged about 6 to 90 years, were included as donors. Each donor gave about 11 milliliters of peripheral blood, drawn into EDTA-treated Vacutainer tubes. PBMCs were isolated by Ficoll-Paque density-gradient centrifugation, with at least 6.5 million obtained per sample. Total RNA was extracted from PBMCs with Trizol reagent, with at least 5.5 micrograms obtained per sample. For every donor, flow cytometry on a PBMC aliquot measured the percentage of naive CD45RAhigh/CD27high T cells.

The V and J segments used are TRBV18 and TRBJ2-7; 15 nucleotides in the junction match TRBD2. Sequencing was carried out using blood. This clonotype originated in a man older than 75 in good health. The nucleotide sequence is TGTGCCAGCTCACCCAGGACTAGCGGGAGGGATTCGACCTACGAGCAGTACTTC. This codes for CASSPRTSGRDSTYEQYF.